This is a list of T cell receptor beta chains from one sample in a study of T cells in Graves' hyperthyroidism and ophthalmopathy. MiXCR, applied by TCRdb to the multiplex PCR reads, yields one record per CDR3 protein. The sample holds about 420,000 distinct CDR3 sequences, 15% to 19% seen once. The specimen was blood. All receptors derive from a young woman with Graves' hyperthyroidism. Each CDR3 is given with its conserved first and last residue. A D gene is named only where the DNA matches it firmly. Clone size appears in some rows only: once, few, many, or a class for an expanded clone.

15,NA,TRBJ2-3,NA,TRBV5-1,CASYNYPENTDTQYF,TGCGCGAGCTACAACTACCCGGAGAACACAGATACGCAGTATTTT
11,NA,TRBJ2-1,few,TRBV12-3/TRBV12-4,CASTLYNEQFF,TGTGCCAGCACCTTGTACAATGAGCAGTTCTTC
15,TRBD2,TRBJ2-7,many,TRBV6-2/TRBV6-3,CASSQRGLAGNEQYF,TGTGCCAGCAGTCAGCGGGGACTAGCGGGCAACGAGCAGTACTTC
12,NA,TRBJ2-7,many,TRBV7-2,CASSLAWSEQYF,TGTGCCAGCAGCTTAGCGTGGAGCGAGCAGTACTTC
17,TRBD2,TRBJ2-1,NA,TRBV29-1,CSSVAGGGGSSYNEQFF,TGCAGCTCTGTAGCGGGAGGGGGGGGGAGCTCCTACAATGAGCAGTTCTTC
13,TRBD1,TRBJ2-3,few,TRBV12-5,CAKTGTGTDTHYF,TGTGCTAAAACAGGGACCGGGACAGATACGCACTATTTT
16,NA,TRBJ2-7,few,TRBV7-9,CASSAVGNRESYEQYF,TGTGCCAGCAGCGCAGTTGGGAACAGGGAATCCTACGAGCAGTACTTC
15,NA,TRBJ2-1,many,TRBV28,CASSLIGLAYNEQFF,TGTGCCAGCAGCTTAATCGGGCTAGCCTACAATGAGCAGTTCTTC
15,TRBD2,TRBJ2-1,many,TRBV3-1,CASSVVAGGRGEQFF,TGTGCCAGCAGCGTCGTAGCGGGGGGGCGGGGTGAGCAGTTCTTC
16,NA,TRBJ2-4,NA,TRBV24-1,CATSDLRGRAKNIQYF,TGTGCCACCAGTGATCTTAGGGGTAGGGCCAAAAACATTCAGTACTTC
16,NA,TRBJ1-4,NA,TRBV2,CASSGGDAGLREKLFF,TGTGCCAGCAGTGGAGGTGATGCGGGTCTAAGAGAAAAACTGTTTTTT
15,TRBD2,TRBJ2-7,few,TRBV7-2,CASSILAGGPGEQYF,TGTGCCAGCAGCATACTAGCGGGGGGACCGGGGGAGCAGTACTTC
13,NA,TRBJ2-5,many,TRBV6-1,CASSELSAEAQYF,TGTGCCAGCAGTGAACTAAGCGCCGAGGCCCAGTACTTC
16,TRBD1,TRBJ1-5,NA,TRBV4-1,CASSQARDRNNQPQHF,TGCGCCAGCAGCCAAGCCCGGGACAGGAACAATCAGCCCCAGCATTTT
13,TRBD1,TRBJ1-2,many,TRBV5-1,CASGRGQGRGYTF,TGCGCCAGCGGAAGAGGACAGGGTCGGGGCTACACCTTC
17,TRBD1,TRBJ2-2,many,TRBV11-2,CASTSGTGNRLRGELFF,TGTGCCAGCACCTCCGGGACAGGGAATCGCCTTCGCGGGGAGCTGTTTTTT
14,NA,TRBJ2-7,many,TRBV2,CASTPKLLNYEQYF,TGTGCCAGCACCCCGAAGCTACTCAACTACGAGCAGTACTTC
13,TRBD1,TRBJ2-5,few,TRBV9,CASSGDRAETQYF,TGTGCCAGCAGCGGGGACAGGGCGGAGACCCAGTACTTC
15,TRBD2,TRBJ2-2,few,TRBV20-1,CSARSGGSNTGELFF,TGCAGTGCTAGGAGCGGGGGGAGCAACACCGGGGAGCTGTTTTTT
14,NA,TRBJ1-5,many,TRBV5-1,CASSLGGAEGPQHF,TGCGCCAGCAGCTTGGGAGGGGCGGAAGGGCCCCAGCATTTT
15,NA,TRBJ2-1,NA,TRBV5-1,CASSSMSRQGGEQFF,TGCGCCAGCAGCTCAATGTCACGGCAGGGCGGTGAGCAGTTCTTC
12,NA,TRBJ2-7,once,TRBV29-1,CSVEVGSYEQYF,TGCAGCGTTGAAGTGGGCAGCTACGAGCAGTACTTC
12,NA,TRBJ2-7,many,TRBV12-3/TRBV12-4,CASTRVGGEQYF,TGTGCCAGCACCAGGGTGGGGGGAGAGCAGTACTTC
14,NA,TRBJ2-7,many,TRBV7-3,CASSPDRSTYEQYF,TGTGCCAGCAGCCCAGACAGATCCACCTACGAGCAGTACTTC
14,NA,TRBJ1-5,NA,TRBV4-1,CASSQEVEGQPQHF,TGCGCCAGCAGCCAAGAAGTAGAGGGGCAGCCCCAGCATTTT
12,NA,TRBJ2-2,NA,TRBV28,CASSLGLGELFF,TGTGCCAGCAGTTTGGGTCTCGGGGAGCTGTTTTTT
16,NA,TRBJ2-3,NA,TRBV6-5,CASSYSTGSISDTQYF,TGTGCCAGCAGTTACTCCACCGGGTCAATCTCAGATACGCAGTATTTT
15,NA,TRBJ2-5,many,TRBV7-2,CASSRIISSQETQYF,TGTGCCAGCAGCCGTATCATAAGTAGCCAAGAGACCCAGTACTTC
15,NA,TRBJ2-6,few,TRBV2,CASRDEVSGANVLTF,TGTGCCAGCAGGGATGAAGTCTCTGGGGCCAACGTCCTGACTTTC
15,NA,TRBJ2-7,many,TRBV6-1,CASSEEHLRHYEQYF,TGTGCCAGCAGTGAGGAACACCTCAGGCATTACGAGCAGTACTTC
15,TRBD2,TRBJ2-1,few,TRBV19,CASSIKGLYYNEQFF,TGTGCCAGTAGTATTAAGGGACTATACTACAATGAGCAGTTCTTC
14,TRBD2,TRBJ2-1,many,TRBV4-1,CASSPLAGLNEQFF,TGCGCCAGCAGCCCGTTAGCGGGTCTTAATGAGCAGTTCTTC
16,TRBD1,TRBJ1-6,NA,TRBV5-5,CASSLAPQGANSPLHF,TGTGCCAGCAGCTTGGCCCCACAGGGGGCTAATTCACCCCTCCACTTT
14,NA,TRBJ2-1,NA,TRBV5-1,CASTAGTPYNEQFF,TGCGCCAGCACGGCGGGCACTCCCTACAATGAGCAGTTCTTC
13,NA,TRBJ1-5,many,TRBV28,CASSSLGGQPQHF,TGTGCCAGCAGTTCGCTCGGTGGGCAGCCCCAGCATTTT
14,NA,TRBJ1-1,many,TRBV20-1,CSARDRRGNTEAFF,TGCAGTGCTAGAGACCGCAGGGGTAACACTGAAGCTTTCTTT
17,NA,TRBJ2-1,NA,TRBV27,CASSSPGAHREDNEQFF,TGTGCCAGCAGTTCCCCAGGGGCGCACAGGGAAGACAATGAGCAGTTCTTC
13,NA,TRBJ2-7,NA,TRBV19,CASSSDWAGEQYF,TGTGCCAGTAGCTCGGACTGGGCGGGCGAGCAGTACTTC
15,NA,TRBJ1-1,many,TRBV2,CASSEAPGPNTEAFF,TGTGCCAGCAGTGAAGCACCAGGGCCTAACACTGAAGCTTTCTTT
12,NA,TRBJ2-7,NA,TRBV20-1,CSARGLSYEQYF,TGCAGTGCCAGAGGCCTCTCCTACGAGCAGTACTTC